This TCR beta chain was profiled in a study of T cells in Graves' hyperthyroidism and ophthalmopathy. General study results and limits: Most thyroid clonotypes that were expanded above 0.001 also turned up in blood.

The length of the CDR3 is 15 residues. V was pared by 5 bases and J by 6 bases, with 11 bases of the junction left unmatched. Germline loops: CDR1 SGHRS, CDR2 YFSETQ. Amplification of TCR beta CDR3 regions used RNA as the template. RT-PCR in the first round (using the HTBI primer set) targeted the TCR CDR3. Using its own MiXCR run on the multiplex PCR reads, TCRdb lists one record per CDR3 protein. The table records hundreds of thousands of distinct CDR3 sequences, 17% of them present only once. This clonotype was counted at least ten times. Its antigen is unidentified. The sequenced sample consisted of blood. The chain links TRBV5-1 to TRBJ1-2; 9 bases map to TRBD1. This clonotype was obtained from a woman in her sixties or seventies with Graves' ophthalmopathy. The chain's CDR3 is CASRPTGGARDGYTF. The CDR3 nucleotides read TGCGCCAGCAGACCTACAGGGGGCGCGCGCGATGGCTACACCTTC. Looking up the rest from reference TRBV5-1 and TRBJ1-2 gives the full variable domain: KAGVTQTPRYLIKTRGQQVTLSCSPISGHRSVSWYQQTPGQGLQFLFEYFSETQRNKGNFPGRFSGRQFSNSRSEMNVSTLELGDSALYLCASRPTGGARDGYTFGSGTRLTVV.